This TCR beta chain was obtained from a study of shared clonotypes between healthy human individuals. Evenly divided among several immunoSEQ plates was the genomic DNA of each subset. The repertoire was sequenced with immunoSEQ multiplex PCR; TCRdb's copy has only in-frame clones and lacks some. This sample has about 730,000 clones, with 72% found just once. Notes on this clone: The antigen is not known.

Regarding the study as a whole: The four-donor shared clonotypes exceeded non-shared clonotypes in generation probability, with non-shared ones scoring lower.

The TCR originated in a woman in her twenties or thirties in good health. The material sequenced was memory CD4+ T cells sorted from blood. As to subset: CD45RA-negative fraction.

The CDR3 DNA reads TGTGCCAGCATCGACGGCGAAGCTTTCTTT. Its translation is CASIDGEAFF. The chain carries TRBV28 and TRBJ1-1; D not resolved. CDR1 and CDR2 from the germline V gene are MDHEN and SYDVKM. Trimming removed 7 bases from V and 8 bases from J, with 8 bases in between. The CDR3 length is 10 residues.